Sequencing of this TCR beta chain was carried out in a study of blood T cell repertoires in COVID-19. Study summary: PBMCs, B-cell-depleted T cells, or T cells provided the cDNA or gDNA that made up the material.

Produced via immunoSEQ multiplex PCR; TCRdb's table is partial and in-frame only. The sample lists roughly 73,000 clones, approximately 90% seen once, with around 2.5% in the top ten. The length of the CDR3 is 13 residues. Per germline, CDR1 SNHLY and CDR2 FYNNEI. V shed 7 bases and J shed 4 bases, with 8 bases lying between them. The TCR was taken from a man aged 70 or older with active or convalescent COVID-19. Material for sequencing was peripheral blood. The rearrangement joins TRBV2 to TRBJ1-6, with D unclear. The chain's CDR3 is CASTRGYNSPLHF. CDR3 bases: TGTGCCAGCACGCGGGGTTATAATTCACCCCTCCACTTT.